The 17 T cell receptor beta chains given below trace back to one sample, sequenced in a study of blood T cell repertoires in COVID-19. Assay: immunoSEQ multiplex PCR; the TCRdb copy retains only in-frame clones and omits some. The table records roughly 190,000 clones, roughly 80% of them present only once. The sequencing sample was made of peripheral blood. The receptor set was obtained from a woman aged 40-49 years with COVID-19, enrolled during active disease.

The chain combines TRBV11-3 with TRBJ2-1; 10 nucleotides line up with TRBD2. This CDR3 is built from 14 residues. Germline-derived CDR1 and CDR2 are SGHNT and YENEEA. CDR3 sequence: CASGSGGSYNEQFF. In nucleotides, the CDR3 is TGTGCTTCGGGTAGCGGGGGGTCCTACAATGAGCAGTTCTTC.

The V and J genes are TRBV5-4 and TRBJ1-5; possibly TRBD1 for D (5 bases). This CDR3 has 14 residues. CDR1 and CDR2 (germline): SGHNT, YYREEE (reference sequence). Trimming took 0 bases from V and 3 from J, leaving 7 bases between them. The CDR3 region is CASSLVGDNQPQHF. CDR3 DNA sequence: TGTGCCAGCAGCTTGGTAGGGGACAATCAGCCCCAGCATTTT.

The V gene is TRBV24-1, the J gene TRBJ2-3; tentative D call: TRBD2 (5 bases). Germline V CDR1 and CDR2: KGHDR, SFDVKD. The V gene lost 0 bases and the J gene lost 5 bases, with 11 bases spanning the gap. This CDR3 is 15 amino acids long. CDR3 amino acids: CATSDLTGRRDTQYF. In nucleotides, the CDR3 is TGTGCCACCAGTGATTTGACGGGAAGGAGAGATACGCAGTATTTT.

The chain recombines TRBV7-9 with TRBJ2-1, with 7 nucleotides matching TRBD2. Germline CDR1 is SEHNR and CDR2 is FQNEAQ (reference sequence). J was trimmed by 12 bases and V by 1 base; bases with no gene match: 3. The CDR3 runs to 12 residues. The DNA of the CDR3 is TGTGCCAGCAGCTTAGTGGGCGGGGGGCAGTTCTTC. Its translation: CASSLVGGGQFF.

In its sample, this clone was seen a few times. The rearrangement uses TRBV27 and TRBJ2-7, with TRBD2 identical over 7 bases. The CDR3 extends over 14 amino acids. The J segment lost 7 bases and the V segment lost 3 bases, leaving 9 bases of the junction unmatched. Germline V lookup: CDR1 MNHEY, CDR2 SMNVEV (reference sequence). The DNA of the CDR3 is TGTGCCAGCAGTTTCTCGCGGGAGTATGGAGAGCAGTACTTC. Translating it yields CASSFSREYGEQYF.

CDR3 sequence: CASSQLLAGGEQYF. CDR3 bases: TGTGCCAGCAGCCAATTACTAGCGGGAGGCGAGCAGTACTTC. The chain links TRBV14 to TRBJ2-7; 12 bases are a match to TRBD2. The CDR3 is made up of 14 amino acids. Germline V CDR1 and CDR2: SGHDN, FVKESK. Trimming removed 2 bases from V and 6 bases from J; junction bases left unmatched: 2.

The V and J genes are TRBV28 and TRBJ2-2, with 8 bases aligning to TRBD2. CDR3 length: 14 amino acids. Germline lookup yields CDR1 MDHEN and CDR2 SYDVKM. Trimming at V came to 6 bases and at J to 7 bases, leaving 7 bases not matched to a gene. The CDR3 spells CASRQTSGLGELFF. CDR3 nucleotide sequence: TGTGCCAGCAGGCAAACTAGCGGTCTCGGGGAGCTGTTTTTT.

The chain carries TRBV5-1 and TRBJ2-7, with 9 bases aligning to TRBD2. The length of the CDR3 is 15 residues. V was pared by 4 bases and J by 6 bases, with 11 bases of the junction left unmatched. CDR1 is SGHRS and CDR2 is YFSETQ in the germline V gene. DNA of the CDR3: TGCGCCAGCAGCCTAAGTAGCGGGAGTCCACGCGAGCAGTACTTC. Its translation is CASSLSSGSPREQYF.

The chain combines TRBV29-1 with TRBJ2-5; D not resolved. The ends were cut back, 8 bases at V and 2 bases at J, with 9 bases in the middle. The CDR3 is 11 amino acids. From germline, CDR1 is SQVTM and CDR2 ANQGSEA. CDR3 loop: CSSTLQETQYF. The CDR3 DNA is TGCAGCTCGACACTGCAAGAGACCCAGTACTTC. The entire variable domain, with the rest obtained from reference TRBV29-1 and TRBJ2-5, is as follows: SAVISQKPSRDICQRGTSLTIQCQVDSQVTMMFWYRQQPGQSLTLIATANQGSEATYESGFVIDKFPISRPNLTFSTLTVSNMSPEDSSIYLCSSTLQETQYFGPGTRLLVL.

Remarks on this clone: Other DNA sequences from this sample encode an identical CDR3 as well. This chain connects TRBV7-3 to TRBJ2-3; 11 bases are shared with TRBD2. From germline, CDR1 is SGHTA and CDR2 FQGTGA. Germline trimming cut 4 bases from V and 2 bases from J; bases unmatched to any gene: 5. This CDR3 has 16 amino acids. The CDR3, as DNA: TGTGCCAGCAGCTCCGGGACTAGCGGAGTCACAGATACGCAGTATTTT. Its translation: CASSSGTSGVTDTQYF. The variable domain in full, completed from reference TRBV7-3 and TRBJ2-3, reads GAGVSQTPSNKVTEKGKYVELRCDPISGHTALYWYRQSLGQGPEFLIYFQGTGAADDSGLPNDRFFAVRPEGSVSTLKIQRTERGDSAVYLCASSSGTSGVTDTQYFGPGTRLTVL.

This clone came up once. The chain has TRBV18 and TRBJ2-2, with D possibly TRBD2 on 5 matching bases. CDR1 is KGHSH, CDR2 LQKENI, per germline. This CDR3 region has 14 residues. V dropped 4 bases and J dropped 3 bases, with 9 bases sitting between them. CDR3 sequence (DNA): TGTGCCAGCTCACTCCTGGAGGACACCGGGGAGCTGTTTTTT. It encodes CASSLLEDTGELFF.

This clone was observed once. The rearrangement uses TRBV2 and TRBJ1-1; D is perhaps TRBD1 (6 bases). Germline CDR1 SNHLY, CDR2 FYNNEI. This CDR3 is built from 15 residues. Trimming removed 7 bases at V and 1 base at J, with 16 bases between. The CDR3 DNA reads TGTGCCAGCAAGGGGGAGGGGGTTAGGAACACTGAAGCTTTCTTT. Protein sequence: CASKGEGVRNTEAFF.

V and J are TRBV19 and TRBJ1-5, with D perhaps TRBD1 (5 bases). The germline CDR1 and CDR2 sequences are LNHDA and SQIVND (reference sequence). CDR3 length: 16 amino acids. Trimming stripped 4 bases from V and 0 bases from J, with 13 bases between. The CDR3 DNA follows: TGTGCCAGTAGTACGGTGGACATGTATAGCAATCAGCCCCAGCATTTT. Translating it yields CASSTVDMYSNQPQHF.

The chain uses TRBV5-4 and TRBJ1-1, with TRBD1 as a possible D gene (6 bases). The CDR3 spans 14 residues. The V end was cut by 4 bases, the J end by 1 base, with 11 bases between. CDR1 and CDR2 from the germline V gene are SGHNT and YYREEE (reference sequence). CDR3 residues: CASSIGQKNTEAFF. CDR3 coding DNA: TGTGCCAGCAGCATTGGACAGAAGAACACTGAAGCTTTCTTT. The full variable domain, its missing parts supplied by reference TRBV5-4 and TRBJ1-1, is ETGVTQSPTHLIKTRGQQVTLRCSSQSGHNTVSWYQQALGQGPQFIFQYYREEENGRGNFPPRFSGLQFPNYSSELNVNALELDDSALYLCASSIGQKNTEAFFGQGTRLTVV.

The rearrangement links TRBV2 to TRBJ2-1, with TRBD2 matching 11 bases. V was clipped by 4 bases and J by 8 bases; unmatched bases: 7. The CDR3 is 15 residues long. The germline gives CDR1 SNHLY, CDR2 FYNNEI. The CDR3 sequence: CASSANGLAGDEQFF. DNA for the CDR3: TGTGCCAGCAGTGCTAATGGACTAGCGGGCGATGAGCAGTTCTTC.

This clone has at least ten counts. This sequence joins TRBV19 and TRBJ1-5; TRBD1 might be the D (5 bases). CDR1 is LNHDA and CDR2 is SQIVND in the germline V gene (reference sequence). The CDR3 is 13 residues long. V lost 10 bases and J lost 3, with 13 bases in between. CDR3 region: CATQTVANQPQHF. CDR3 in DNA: TGTGCCACCCAGACAGTAGCCAATCAGCCCCAGCATTTT.

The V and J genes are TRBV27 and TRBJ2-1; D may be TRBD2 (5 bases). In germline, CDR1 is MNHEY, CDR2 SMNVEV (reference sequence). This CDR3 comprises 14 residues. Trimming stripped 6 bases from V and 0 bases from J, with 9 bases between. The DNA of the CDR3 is TGTGCCAGCAGCAGCGGTTACTCCTACAATGAGCAGTTCTTC. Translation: CASSSGYSYNEQFF.